These T cell receptor beta chains were read from a single sample in a study of T-cell memory formation after mild COVID-19. TCRdb reanalysed the 5' RACE reads using MiXCR and keeps one entry per CDR3 protein. The sample lists hundreds of thousands of distinct CDR3 sequences, around 20% occurring once. The specimen sequenced was PBMCs or a T cell subset sorted from them (not recorded which). The receptors stem from an adult woman who had mild COVID-19 (a few samples of this study predate the infection). Cell type and time point are not known. The CDR3 runs from the conserved cysteine through the conserved F or W. A D gene is named only where the DNA matches it firmly. The listing skips clone size in some rows; elsewhere it reads once, few, many or a size class.

V	size	J	D	CDR3	DNA
TRBV15	few	TRBJ2-2	TRBD2	CATSRGKREATGELFF	TGTGCCACCAGCAGAGGCAAGCGGGAGGCCACCGGGGAGCTGTTTTTT
TRBV20-1	few	TRBJ1-1	NA	CSAEGQSIGGTEAFF	TGCAGTGCCGAAGGACAGAGTATCGGTGGCACTGAAGCTTTCTTT
TRBV7-3	many	TRBJ2-2	NA	CASSLQSGPGELFF	TGTGCCAGCAGCTTACAATCCGGGCCCGGGGAGCTGTTTTTT
TRBV5-1	NA	TRBJ2-7	TRBD1	CASRLGQANYEQYF	TGCGCCAGCAGATTGGGACAGGCGAACTACGAGCAGTACTTC
TRBV7-2	NA	TRBJ2-7	NA	CASRFLGGPSYEQYF	TGTGCCAGCAGGTTTCTCGGTGGACCCTCCTACGAGCAGTACTTC
TRBV5-4	many	TRBJ2-1	NA	CASSSWTESFNEQFF	TGTGCCAGCAGCTCTTGGACCGAATCGTTCAATGAGCAGTTCTTC
TRBV15	many	TRBJ2-5	NA	CATSRDLEETQYF	TGTGCCACCAGCAGAGATTTGGAGGAGACCCAGTACTTC
TRBV12-3/TRBV12-4	few	TRBJ2-5	NA	CASSFAGQETQYF	TGTGCCAGCAGTTTCGCCGGCCAAGAGACCCAGTACTTC
TRBV6-5	NA	TRBJ2-7	TRBD2	CASSYSGLAGGTYEQYF	TGTGCCAGCAGTTACTCCGGACTAGCGGGAGGAACCTACGAGCAGTACTTC
TRBV6-2/TRBV6-3	NA	TRBJ2-1	TRBD1	CASSYRGQIVYNEQFF	TGTGCCAGCAGTTATAGGGGACAGATAGTCTACAATGAGCAGTTCTTC
TRBV7-9	NA	TRBJ2-1	NA	CASSLTSSFKVDEQFF	TGTGCCAGCAGCTTAACCTCTTCATTTAAGGTGGATGAGCAGTTCTTC
TRBV14	NA	TRBJ2-5	TRBD1	CASSQRDRTQETQYF	TGTGCCAGCAGCCAGAGGGACAGAACCCAAGAGACCCAGTACTTC
TRBV27	few	TRBJ2-1	TRBD1	CASSLDRGRSYNEQFF	TGTGCCAGCAGTCTCGACAGGGGGCGATCCTACAATGAGCAGTTCTTC
TRBV6-5	NA	TRBJ2-7	NA	CASSPGDWENEQYF	TGTGCCAGCAGTCCCGGGGATTGGGAGAACGAGCAGTACTTC
TRBV3-1	few	TRBJ1-1	TRBD1	CASSQTGQGRVKAFF	TGTGCCAGCAGCCAGACGGGACAGGGCCGGGTCAAAGCTTTCTTT
TRBV19	NA	TRBJ1-1	NA	CAILGNTEAFF	TGTGCCATCCTGGGGAACACTGAAGCTTTCTTT
TRBV4-3	few	TRBJ2-1	NA	CASSQESRRQGSYNEQFF	TGCGCCAGCAGCCAAGAGTCCCGGCGGCAGGGGTCCTACAATGAGCAGTTCTTC
TRBV18	many	TRBJ1-1	NA	CASSPDSVATEAFF	TGTGCCAGCTCACCCGACAGTGTGGCCACTGAAGCTTTCTTT
TRBV10-3	NA	TRBJ2-7	TRBD1	CAISPGTDYEQYF	TGTGCCATCAGCCCCGGGACAGACTACGAGCAGTACTTC
TRBV5-4	NA	TRBJ2-3	TRBD2	CASRKSGRTTDTQYF	TGTGCCAGCAGGAAAAGCGGGAGGACAACAGATACGCAGTATTTT
TRBV4-1	NA	TRBJ2-7	TRBD2	CASSQVSGGVEQYF	TGCGCCAGCAGCCAAGTATCTGGGGGGGTCGAGCAGTACTTC
TRBV12-3/TRBV12-4	few	TRBJ2-6	TRBD1	CASSLPGQGARGANVLTF	TGTGCCAGCAGTCTCCCGGGACAGGGGGCGCGGGGGGCCAACGTCCTGACTTTC
TRBV6-1	few	TRBJ2-3	TRBD2	CASSEWGRGSGSTDTQYF	TGTGCCAGCAGTGAATGGGGTCGGGGTAGCGGGAGCACAGATACGCAGTATTTT
TRBV20-1	few	TRBJ1-1	TRBD1	CSATGTVNTEAFF	TGCAGTGCTACCGGGACAGTGAACACTGAAGCTTTCTTT
TRBV27	few	TRBJ2-5	NA	CASSLGPGPFMGETQYF	TGTGCCAGCAGTTTAGGGCCCGGTCCCTTTATGGGAGAGACCCAGTACTTC
TRBV5-6	NA	TRBJ2-3	TRBD2	CAYARGLAGTDTQYF	TGTGCCTACGCCCGTGGACTAGCAGGTACAGATACGCAGTATTTT
TRBV5-1	many	TRBJ2-2	NA	CASSLRPLTNTGELFF	TGCGCCAGCAGCTTGCGTCCTCTAACGAACACCGGGGAGCTGTTTTTT
TRBV29-1	NA	TRBJ2-3	NA	CSVSRGRTDTQYF	TGCAGCGTATCTCGGGGTCGCACAGATACGCAGTATTTT
TRBV12-3/TRBV12-4	few	TRBJ2-5	NA	CASSWGPTETQYF	TGTGCCAGCAGCTGGGGGCCCACGGAGACCCAGTACTTC
TRBV9	once	TRBJ2-1	TRBD2	CASRGGTSGWNEQFF	TGTGCCAGTCGAGGAGGGACTAGCGGGTGGAATGAGCAGTTCTTC
TRBV7-8	NA	TRBJ2-1	NA	CASSPRRTGAWEQFF	TGTGCCAGCAGCCCTCGACGGACTGGCGCCTGGGAGCAGTTCTTC
TRBV4-1	NA	TRBJ2-2	TRBD2	CASSQGMAGGPTGELFF	TGCGCCAGCAGCCAAGGAATGGCGGGGGGGCCGACCGGGGAGCTGTTTTTT
TRBV20-1	many	TRBJ2-1	NA	CSAPPLGAYNEQFF	TGCAGTGCTCCGCCCCTGGGGGCCTACAATGAGCAGTTCTTC
TRBV7-3	few	TRBJ2-3	TRBD2	CASSGRSGARTDTQYF	TGTGCCAGCAGCGGGCGAAGCGGGGCCCGCACAGATACGCAGTATTTT
TRBV28	NA	TRBJ2-1	NA	CASSLKRASRTHYNEQFF	TGTGCCAGCAGCCTGAAACGGGCTAGCAGAACCCATTACAATGAGCAGTTCTTC
TRBV24-1	few	TRBJ2-6	NA	CATSDSTGDYSGANVLTF	TGTGCCACCAGTGATTCGACAGGGGACTACTCTGGGGCCAACGTCCTGACTTTC
TRBV7-6	NA	TRBJ2-7	NA	CASSPSGTLYEQYF	TGTGCCAGCAGCCCCTCTGGGACTCTATACGAGCAGTACTTC
TRBV7-8	few	TRBJ2-7	NA	CASSLGLAILNYEQYF	TGTGCCAGCAGCTTAGGTCTGGCAATCCTGAACTACGAGCAGTACTTC
TRBV11-3	NA	TRBJ2-5	NA	CASSTFQETQYF	TGTGCCAGCAGCACATTCCAAGAGACCCAGTACTTC